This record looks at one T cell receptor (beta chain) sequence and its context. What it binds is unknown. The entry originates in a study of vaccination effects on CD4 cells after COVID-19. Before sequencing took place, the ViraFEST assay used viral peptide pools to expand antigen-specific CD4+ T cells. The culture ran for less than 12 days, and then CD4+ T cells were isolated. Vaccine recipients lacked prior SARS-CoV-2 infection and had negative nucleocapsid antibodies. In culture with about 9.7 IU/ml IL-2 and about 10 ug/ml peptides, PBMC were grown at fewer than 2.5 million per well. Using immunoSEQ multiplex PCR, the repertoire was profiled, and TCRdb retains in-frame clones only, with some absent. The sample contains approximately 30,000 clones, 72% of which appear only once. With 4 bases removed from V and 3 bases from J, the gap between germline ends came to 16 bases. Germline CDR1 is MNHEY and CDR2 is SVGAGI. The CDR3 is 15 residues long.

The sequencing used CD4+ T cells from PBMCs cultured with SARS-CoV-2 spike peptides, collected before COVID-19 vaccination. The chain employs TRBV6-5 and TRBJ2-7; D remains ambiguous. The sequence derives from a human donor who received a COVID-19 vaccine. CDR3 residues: CASSLEHVRRYEQYF. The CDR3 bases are TGTGCCAGCAGTTTGGAACATGTGCGTCGCTACGAGCAGTACTTC.